This entry lists 9 T cell receptor beta chains sequenced from one sample in a study of blood T cell repertoires in COVID-19. The assay was immunoSEQ multiplex PCR, and TCRdb's table has in-frame clones only and misses some. Of 300,000 to 350,000 clones in the sample, about 90% were seen once. Sequencing was carried out using PBMCs or T cells enriched from blood (not recorded which). Every receptor here comes from a man aged 25 to 45 who had recovered from COVID-19.

This CDR3 reads CASTTRREDRNTEAFF. Here the CDR3 DNA reads TGTGCCAGTACCACCAGGCGGGAGGACCGCAACACTGAAGCTTTCTTT. The chain combines TRBV19 with TRBJ1-1, with no clear D. The V gene's germline CDR1 is LNHDA and CDR2 SQIVND (reference sequence). V lost 7 bases to trimming and J lost 2 bases, with 20 bases between them. The CDR3 extends over 16 amino acids.

The rearrangement joins TRBV7-8 to TRBJ1-1, with D possibly TRBD1 on 5 matching bases. The length of the CDR3 is 16 residues. V lost 5 bases to trimming and J lost 5 bases, with 21 bases between them. CDR1 SGHVS and CDR2 FQNEAQ come from the germline V gene. In DNA, the CDR3 is TGTGCCAGCAGCCTTACGCTGGGGGGTATCTTTACTGAAGCTTTCTTT. Protein sequence: CASSLTLGGIFTEAFF.

The chain couples TRBV5-1 to TRBJ1-2, with 8 bases fitting TRBD1. Germline V gives CDR1 SGHRS, CDR2 YFSETQ. CDR3 length: 14 amino acids. After removal of 4 bases from V and 4 bases from J, the junction contained 6 bases not matched to a gene. CDR3 bases: TGCGCCAGCAGCGAGGACAGGGCGGGCTATGGCTACACCTTC. Translating gives CASSEDRAGYGYTF.

Written as DNA, the CDR3 is TGTGCCAGCAGTTTAGAGGGCACCTCCTACGAGCAGTACTTC. This translates into CASSLEGTSYEQYF. The chain combines TRBV27 with TRBJ2-7; D perhaps matches TRBD2 (5 bases). Germline V gives CDR1 MNHEY, CDR2 SMNVEV (reference sequence). V lost 2 bases and J 0 bases, leaving 8 bases between the germline ends. CDR3 length: 14 residues.

The gene calls are TRBV6-2 or TRBV6-3 and TRBJ1-5; D is perhaps TRBD1 (6 bases). There are 17 residues in the CDR3. The V end lost 3 bases, the J end lost 2 bases, and 17 bases lay between the germline ends. Looked up from germline, CDR1 is MNHEY and CDR2 is SVGEGT. The CDR3 sequence: CASSYPQGLVGNQPQHF. CDR3 sequence (DNA): TGTGCCAGCAGTTATCCTCAGGGGTTGGTCGGCAATCAGCCCCAGCATTTT.

The J gene is TRBJ1-2, the V gene TRBV13; 8 bases are a match to TRBD1. The CDR3 is 16 amino acids. From germline, CDR1 is PRHDT and CDR2 FYEKMQ (reference sequence). The trim removed 5 bases at V and 0 bases at J, leaving 8 bases unmatched. The DNA of the CDR3 is TGTGCCAGCAGCACCTCGGACAGGGCCTCTAACTATGGCTACACCTTC. Its protein product is CASSTSDRASNYGYTF.

This chain's CDR3 is CASSLYETPNTGELFF. CDR3 in DNA: TGCGCCAGCAGCTTGTACGAGACACCGAACACCGGGGAGCTGTTTTTT. V is TRBV5-1 and J is TRBJ2-2; the D is unclear. Per germline, CDR1 SGHRS and CDR2 YFSETQ. V dropped 1 base and J dropped 0 bases, with 10 bases sitting between them. The CDR3 runs 16 residues.

This chain uses TRBV21-1 with TRBJ1-5; the table gives TRBD1 as D, unverified against the DNA. TRBV21-1 is a recognized pseudogene. The CDR3 is made up of 15 amino acids. CDR3 sequence reads: CASSDRTFSNQPQHF. For the CDR3, the DNA is TGTGCCAGCAGCGACAGAACTTTTAGCAATCAGCCCCAGCATTTT.

V usage is TRBV28 and J usage is TRBJ1-3, with D perhaps TRBD1 (6 bases). The germline gives CDR1 MDHEN, CDR2 SYDVKM. Trimming shortened V by 2 bases and J by 3 bases, and 11 bases separated the two germline ends. This CDR3 region has 15 residues. In DNA, the CDR3 is TGTGCCAGCAGTTTACAGGGGATTAGTGGAAACACCATATATTTT. It encodes CASSLQGISGNTIYF.